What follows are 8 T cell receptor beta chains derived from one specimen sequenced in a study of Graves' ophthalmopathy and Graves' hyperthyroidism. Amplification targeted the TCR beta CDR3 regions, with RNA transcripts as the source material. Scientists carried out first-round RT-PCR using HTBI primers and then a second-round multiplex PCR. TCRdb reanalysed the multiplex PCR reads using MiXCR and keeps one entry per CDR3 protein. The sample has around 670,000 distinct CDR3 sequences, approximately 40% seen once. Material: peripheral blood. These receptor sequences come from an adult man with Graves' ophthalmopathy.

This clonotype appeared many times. CDR3 protein: CASSPGQARVQAFF. For the CDR3, the DNA is TGTGCCAGCAGCCCTGGACAGGCCCGAGTGCAAGCTTTCTTT. The genes are TRBV6-5 and TRBJ1-1, with 7 nucleotides matching TRBD1. The CDR3 contains 14 residues. V trimming: 6 bases; J trimming: 9 bases; junction bases outside the gene matches: 13. Germline CDR1 and CDR2: MNHEY and SVGAGI.

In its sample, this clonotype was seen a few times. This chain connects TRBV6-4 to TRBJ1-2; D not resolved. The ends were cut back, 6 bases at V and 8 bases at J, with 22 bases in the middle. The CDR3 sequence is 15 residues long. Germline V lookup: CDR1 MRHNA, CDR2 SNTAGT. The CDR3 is CASSHFRTSVEGYTF. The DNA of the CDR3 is TGTGCCAGCAGCCACTTTAGAACCTCCGTAGAAGGCTACACCTTC.

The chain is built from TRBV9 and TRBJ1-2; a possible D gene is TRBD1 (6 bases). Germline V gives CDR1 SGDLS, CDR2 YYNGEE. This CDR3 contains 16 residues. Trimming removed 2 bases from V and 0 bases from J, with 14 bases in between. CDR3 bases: TGTGCCAGCAGCGTGAGGACAGCACCTTCTAACTATGGCTACACCTTC. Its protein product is CASSVRTAPSNYGYTF.

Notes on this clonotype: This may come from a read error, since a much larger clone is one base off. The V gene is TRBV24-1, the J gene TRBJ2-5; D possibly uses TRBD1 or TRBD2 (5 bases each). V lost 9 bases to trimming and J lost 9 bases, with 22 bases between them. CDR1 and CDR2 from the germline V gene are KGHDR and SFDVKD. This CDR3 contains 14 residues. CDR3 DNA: TGTGCCACCTACGGTCAACGGGGCGAGGAGGCCCAGTACTTC. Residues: CATYGQRGEEAQYF.

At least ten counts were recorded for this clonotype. CDR3 amino acids: CASSLAGQGKEQYF. The CDR3 nucleotides are TGTGCCAGCAGCTTAGCCGGACAGGGGAAGGAGCAGTACTTC. The rearrangement joins TRBV7-2 to TRBJ2-7; 9 positions match TRBD1. This CDR3 contains 14 residues. Germline CDR1 SGHTA, CDR2 FQGNSA. With V trimmed by 0 bases and J by 7 bases, 4 bases remained unmatched.

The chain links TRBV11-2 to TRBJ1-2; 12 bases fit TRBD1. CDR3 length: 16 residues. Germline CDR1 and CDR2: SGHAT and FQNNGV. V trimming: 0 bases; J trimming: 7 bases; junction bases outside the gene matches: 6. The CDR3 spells CASSLDLGQGAFGYTF. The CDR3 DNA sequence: TGTGCCAGCAGCTTAGACTTGGGACAGGGGGCGTTTGGCTACACCTTC.

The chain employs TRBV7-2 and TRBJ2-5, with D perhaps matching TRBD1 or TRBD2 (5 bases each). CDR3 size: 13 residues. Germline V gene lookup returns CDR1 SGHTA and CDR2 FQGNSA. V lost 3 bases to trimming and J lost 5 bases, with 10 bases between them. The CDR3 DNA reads TGTGCCAGCAGCTTTGTGGGGGTGGAGACCCAGTACTTC. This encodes CASSFVGVETQYF.

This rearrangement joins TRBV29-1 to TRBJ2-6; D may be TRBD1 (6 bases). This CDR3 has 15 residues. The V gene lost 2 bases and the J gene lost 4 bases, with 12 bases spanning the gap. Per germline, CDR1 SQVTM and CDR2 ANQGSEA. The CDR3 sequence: CSVERGTTGANVLTF. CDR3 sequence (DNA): TGCAGCGTTGAAAGGGGGACCACCGGGGCCAACGTCCTGACTTTC. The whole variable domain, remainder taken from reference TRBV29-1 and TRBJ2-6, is SAVISQKPSRDICQRGTSLTIQCQVDSQVTMMFWYRQQPGQSLTLIATANQGSEATYESGFVIDKFPISRPNLTFSTLTVSNMSPEDSSIYLCSVERGTTGANVLTFGAGSRLTVL.